This TCR beta chain appears in the sequencing data of a study of identical twins. TCRdb reanalysed the 5' RACE reads using MiXCR and keeps one entry per CDR3 protein. The sample records about 470,000 distinct CDR3 sequences, 24% being singletons. This CDR3 spans 17 amino acids. The J segment lost 9 bases and the V segment lost 4 bases, leaving 12 bases of the junction unmatched. Germline lookup yields CDR1 DFQATT and CDR2 SNEGSKA (reference sequence). This clonotype was picked up a small number of times. This same sample was also part of a study on T cells expressing NK-cell markers. This second study notes: In a handful of donors, these clonotypes also led the CD3+CD56-NKG2C+ fraction.

The TCR comes from a woman younger than 35 in good health. Sequencing was performed on CD4+ T cells sorted from blood. V gene TRBV20-1 combines with J gene TRBJ2-1, with 16 bases aligning to TRBD2. The CDR3 is CSATSGLAGGPLGEQFF. The CDR3, as DNA: TGCAGTGCTACTTCGGGACTAGCGGGAGGGCCCCTAGGTGAGCAGTTCTTC.